The 27 T cell receptor beta chains below were found in one sample sequenced in a study of technical replicates of blood from a few donors. The assay was immunoSEQ multiplex PCR, and TCRdb's table has in-frame clones only and misses some. The sample records under 85,000 clones, around 92% being singletons. What was sequenced was T cells isolated from PBMCs. Receptor source: a human donor in good health.

The rearrangement uses TRBV7-9 and TRBJ1-1; D is unclear. The CDR3 is made up of 14 amino acids. The V gene's germline CDR1 is SEHNR and CDR2 FQNEAQ (reference sequence). V lost 5 bases to trimming and J lost 2 bases, with 12 bases between them. The DNA for the CDR3 is TGTGCCAGCAGCGCAACTGCGGGAAACACTGAAGCTTTCTTT. Its protein product is CASSATAGNTEAFF. The complete variable domain, with remaining parts taken from reference TRBV7-9 and TRBJ1-1, reads DTGVSQNPRHKITKRGQNVTFRCDPISEHNRLYWYRQTLGQGPEFLTYFQNEAQLEKSRLLSDRFSAERPKGSFSTLEIQRTEQGDSAMYLCASSATAGNTEAFFGQGTRLTVV.

This chain uses TRBV14 with TRBJ2-3; 11 bases align to TRBD2. Germline lookup yields CDR1 SGHDN and CDR2 FVKESK. V gave up 1 base and J gave up 2 bases; unmatched junction bases: 5. The CDR3 extends over 17 amino acids. The chain's CDR3 is CASSQVRLAGITDTQYF. The DNA for the CDR3 is TGTGCCAGCAGCCAAGTTAGACTAGCGGGAATCACAGATACGCAGTATTTT.

The chain carries TRBV5-6 and TRBJ2-2, with 8 bases fitting TRBD2. CDR3 length: 18 amino acids. J gave up 2 bases and V 4 bases, and 13 bases lay outside the gene matches. Germline assignment: CDR1 SGHDT and CDR2 YYEEEE. This chain's CDR3 is CASSPLAVLISNTGELFF. The CDR3 DNA sequence: TGTGCCAGCAGCCCACTAGCGGTTCTTATTTCAAACACCGGGGAGCTGTTTTTT.

CDR3 loop: CASSQSGGVRAYGYTF. CDR3 DNA: TGTGCCAGCAGTCAATCAGGGGGCGTACGGGCCTATGGCTACACCTTC. The genes are TRBV28 and TRBJ1-2, with 8 bases aligning to TRBD1. Germline V lookup: CDR1 MDHEN, CDR2 SYDVKM. This CDR3 comprises 16 residues. The V and J ends lost 5 bases and 4 bases, in that order; junction bases with no gene match: 12.

CDR3 nucleotides: TGCGCCAGCAGCCAAGTACAGCGGGAGCTACCCCATGAGCAGTTCTTC. Its protein product is CASSQVQRELPHEQFF. V gene TRBV4-1 combines with J gene TRBJ2-1; 8 nucleotides match TRBD2. This CDR3 is 16 amino acids long. Germline CDR1 MGHRA, CDR2 YSYEKL. V was clipped by 1 base and J by 8 bases; unmatched bases: 10.

In this sample, this clone turned up once. The V call is TRBV27, the J call TRBJ2-3; the D gene is possibly TRBD1 (5 bases). The ends were cut back, 7 bases at V and 3 bases at J, with 20 bases in the middle. CDR1 is MNHEY and CDR2 is SMNVEV in the germline V gene (reference sequence). This CDR3 comprises 16 residues. The CDR3 nucleotides are TGTGCCAGCACCGGTTCGCCAGGTAGGGGTACAGATACGCAGTATTTT. Protein sequence: CASTGSPGRGTDTQYF.

This clone was recorded once. The chain has TRBV7-3 and TRBJ2-5, with TRBD2 as a possible D gene (5 bases). V lost 4 bases and J 6 bases, leaving 18 bases between the germline ends. Germline V CDR1 and CDR2: SGHTA, FQGTGA. The CDR3 sequence is 15 residues long. CDR3 bases: TGTGCCAGCAGCTCCGAGGAGGTCCCCAATCAGACCCAGTACTTC. It is translated as CASSSEEVPNQTQYF.

Worth noting for this clone: The junction does not match germline at one end; this may be a read error. This chain joins TRBV6-6 and TRBJ2-1; no reliable D call. Looked up from germline, CDR1 is MNHNY and CDR2 is SVGAGI (reference sequence). The CDR3 sequence is 15 residues long. The CDR3 region has the DNA TGTGCCCGCAGGATTTGGGCAAACCGTTACAATGAGCAGTTCTTC. This sequence encodes CARRIWANRYNEQFF.

DNA for the CDR3: TGTGCCACCGGGACCGGGACATCTCCGGAGCTGTTTTTT. As protein: CATGTGTSPELFF. The J gene is TRBJ2-2, the V gene TRBV15; the D gene is possibly TRBD1 (6 bases). The V end lost 8 bases, the J end lost 10 bases, and 17 bases lay between the germline ends. CDR3 length: 13 residues. Germline V CDR1 and CDR2: LNHNV, YYDKDF (reference sequence).

The CDR3 bases are TGTGCCAGCAGTGAAGAGAGTTGGAACACCGGGGAGCTGTTTTTT. Amino acid sequence: CASSEESWNTGELFF. The chain combines TRBV2 with TRBJ2-2; D unresolved. Germline V gives CDR1 SNHLY, CDR2 FYNNEI. Deletions cut 1 base from V and 1 base from J, with 7 bases between. This CDR3 has 15 residues.

The V and J genes are TRBV7-9 and TRBJ1-1; D might be TRBD1 (6 bases). V was trimmed by 5 bases and J by 3 bases, leaving 16 bases between them. Germline V gives CDR1 SEHNR, CDR2 FQNEAQ (reference sequence). The CDR3 loop spans 15 amino acids. CDR3 amino acids: CASSRPQGMYTEAFF. The DNA of the CDR3 is TGTGCCAGCAGCCGTCCGCAGGGGATGTACACTGAAGCTTTCTTT.

This sequence joins TRBV6-5 and TRBJ2-7; D possibly corresponds to TRBD1 (5 bases). V was pared by 8 bases and J by 3 bases, with 11 bases between. The CDR3 runs 12 residues. In germline, CDR1 is MNHEY, CDR2 SVGAGI. The chain's CDR3 is CASYRTNYEQYF. Written as DNA, the CDR3 is TGTGCCAGCTATAGGACAAACTACGAGCAGTACTTC.

J is TRBJ2-1 and V is TRBV2; 9 bases align to TRBD1. V trimming: 1 base; J trimming: 9 bases; junction bases outside the gene matches: 7. From germline, CDR1 is SNHLY and CDR2 FYNNEI. The CDR3 has 15 amino acids. For the CDR3, the DNA is TGTGCCAGCAGTGAAGAACAGGGGGCCCTTGGTGAGCAGTTCTTC. Its protein product is CASSEEQGALGEQFF.

The chain joins TRBV25-1 to TRBJ2-5; weak D call: TRBD1 (6 bases). CDR1 is MGHDK and CDR2 is SYGVNS in the germline V gene. CDR3 length: 15 residues. The ends were cut back, 4 bases at V and 5 bases at J, with 17 bases in the middle. In nucleotides, the CDR3 is TGTGCCAGCAGTGCTCCGGGACACCGCGTGGAGACCCAGTACTTC. It encodes CASSAPGHRVETQYF.

V and J are TRBV6-6 and TRBJ1-5, with 7 bases identical to TRBD1. Germline-derived CDR1 and CDR2 are MNHNY and SVGAGI (reference sequence). CDR3 size: 16 residues. V was pared by 2 bases and J by 0 bases, with 4 bases of the junction left unmatched. As DNA, the CDR3 is TGTGCCAGCAGTTACACCGGGACAGATAGCAATCAGCCCCAGCATTTT. Protein sequence: CASSYTGTDSNQPQHF.

This sequence joins TRBV19 and TRBJ2-7, with D hard to call. The germline CDR1 and CDR2 sequences are LNHDA and SQIVND (reference sequence). CDR3 size: 11 residues. V lost 5 bases and J 4 bases, leaving 6 bases between the germline ends. The CDR3 coding sequence is TGTGCCAGTAGTTCTGTTTACGAGCAGTACTTC. Its translation: CASSSVYEQYF.

The V and J genes are TRBV2 and TRBJ1-2, with 9 bases that match TRBD1. J was trimmed by 3 bases and V by 5 bases; bases with no gene match: 4. This CDR3 spans 14 amino acids. CDR1 is SNHLY and CDR2 is FYNNEI in the germline V gene. CDR3 coding DNA: TGTGCCAGCAGTACTCGACAGGGGGACTATGGCTACACCTTC. It yields the protein CASSTRQGDYGYTF.

The chain links TRBV7-6 to TRBJ2-1, with 8 bases identical to TRBD2. The CDR3 has 13 residues. V trimming: 1 base; J trimming: 10 bases; junction bases outside the gene matches: 3. From germline, CDR1 is SGHVS and CDR2 FNYEAQ. CDR3 in amino acids: CASSLGVAGEQFF. Here the CDR3 DNA reads TGTGCCAGCAGCTTAGGGGTAGCGGGAGAGCAGTTCTTC.

The rearrangement joins TRBV6-6 to TRBJ2-7; possibly TRBD1 for D (7 bases). V lost 4 bases, J lost 1 base, and 14 bases lay in between. The CDR3 covers 15 residues. In germline, CDR1 is MNHNY, CDR2 SVGAGI (reference sequence). CDR3: CASSFNQGGSYEQYF. The CDR3 nucleotides are TGTGCCAGCAGTTTCAACCAGGGGGGATCCTACGAGCAGTACTTC.

J is TRBJ1-2 and V is TRBV10-3, with D uncertain. This CDR3 is built from 12 residues. CDR1 and CDR2 from the germline V gene are ENHRY and SYGVKD. Trimming removed 8 bases from V and 4 bases from J, with 11 bases in between. The CDR3 sequence: CAIEGSVYGYTF. The CDR3 DNA is TGTGCCATCGAGGGATCCGTCTATGGCTACACCTTC.

CDR3 amino acids: CASSLSGLLGQPQHF. CDR3 sequence (DNA): TGTGCCAGCAGTTTGTCAGGGCTGCTCGGACAGCCCCAGCATTTT. The chain has TRBV28 and TRBJ1-5, with D perhaps matching TRBD1 (5 bases). The CDR3 covers 15 residues. V gave up 3 bases and J gave up 7 bases, with 16 bases separating them. Germline V gives CDR1 MDHEN, CDR2 SYDVKM.

The chain joins TRBV19 to TRBJ1-1, with D uncertain. Trimming left V 7 bases short and J 5 bases short, with 11 bases between. The V gene's germline CDR1 is LNHDA and CDR2 SQIVND (reference sequence). CDR3 length equals 12 residues. The CDR3 nucleotides read TGTGCCAGTAACTCAGGTTTTACTGAAGCTTTCTTT. This codes for CASNSGFTEAFF.

DNA for the CDR3: TGCGCCAGCAGCCAAGTGGGGCGGGACAGGGGGGATGAAAAACTGTTTTTT. This encodes CASSQVGRDRGDEKLFF. The chain is built from TRBV4-1 and TRBJ1-4; TRBD1 matches at 11 bases. The V segment lost 1 base and the J segment 6 bases; nucleotides outside the gene matches: 7. CDR1 and CDR2 (germline): MGHRA, YSYEKL. This CDR3 has 17 residues.

The rearrangement uses TRBV9 and TRBJ1-1; D unclear. V was clipped by 7 bases and J by 3 bases, with 13 bases between them. Germline CDR1 reads SGDLS; CDR2 reads YYNGEE. This CDR3 has 13 amino acids. CDR3 region: CASARDWDTEAFF. The CDR3 bases are TGTGCCAGCGCTCGGGATTGGGACACTGAAGCTTTCTTT.

This clone was observed once. The V and J genes are TRBV7-3 and TRBJ2-1; D not resolved. The V end was cut by 4 bases, the J end by 8 bases, with 3 bases between. The CDR3 has 10 amino acids. CDR1 and CDR2 (germline): SGHTA, FQGTGA. The CDR3, as DNA: TGTGCCAGCAGCTCATATGAGCAGTTCTTC. It specifies CASSSYEQFF.

This chain joins TRBV9 and TRBJ2-7; weak D call: TRBD2 (6 bases). CDR3 length: 13 amino acids. From germline, CDR1 is SGDLS and CDR2 YYNGEE. V lost 4 bases and J lost 5, with 13 bases in between. The CDR3 here is CASSTYGGNEQYF. CDR3 in DNA: TGTGCCAGCAGCACCTACGGAGGGAACGAGCAGTACTTC.

This chain connects TRBV5-8 to TRBJ1-3; tentative D call: TRBD1 (6 bases). Trimming cost V 2 bases and J 8 bases, with 11 bases left between them. This CDR3 region has 13 residues. Germline V gene data show CDR1 as SGHTS and CDR2 as YDEGEE. The CDR3 nucleotides are TGTGCCAGCAGCTTCTTACAGGGCTACACCATATATTTT. It is translated as CASSFLQGYTIYF. Variable domain in full (rest from reference TRBV5-8 and TRBJ1-3): EAGVTQSPTHLIKTRGQQATLRCSPISGHTSVYWYQQALGLGLQFLLWYDEGEERNRGNFPPRFSGRQFPNYSSELNVNALELEDSALYLCASSFLQGYTIYFGEGSWLTVV.